One T cell receptor beta chain is described in this entry. Its target is not known. Researchers amplified the TCR beta CDR3 regions from RNA transcripts. RT-PCR in the first round (using the HTBI primer set) targeted the TCR CDR3. TCRdb itself ran the multiplex PCR reads through MiXCR, one entry per CDR3 protein. The sample records hundreds of thousands of distinct CDR3 sequences, 15% to 18% being singletons. This specimen belongs to a study of T cells in Graves' hyperthyroidism and ophthalmopathy. Findings and limits, study-wide: Model-based prediction identified ophthalmopathy a median about 6.8 months prior to its onset.

What was sequenced was blood. The receptor comes from a woman aged 18-30 years with Graves' hyperthyroidism.

CDR3 nucleotides: TGCGCCAGCACGCGGGACAGGGATGAAAAACTGTTTTTT. Residues: CASTRDRDEKLFF. V gene TRBV5-1 combines with J gene TRBJ1-4; TRBD1 aligns across 9 bases. Per the germline V gene, CDR1 is SGHRS and CDR2 is YFSETQ. This CDR3 region has 13 residues. V lost 6 bases, J lost 6 bases, and 3 bases stayed unmatched.